This T cell receptor (beta chain) was recorded in a study of blood T cell repertoires in COVID-19. There are 13 residues in the CDR3. Between the trimmed V and J ends, which lost 10 bases and 1 base, there was a span of 11 bases. Germline V gives CDR1 MDHEN, CDR2 SYDVKM. Some clones are missing from TCRdb's copy, which holds only in-frame ones; the method was immunoSEQ multiplex PCR. The sample consists of around 62,000 clones, around 89% of them appearing once. What was sequenced was peripheral blood. The genes are TRBV28 and TRBJ1-3; TRBD1 is a possible D gene (5 bases). This TCR was recovered from a man aged 55 to 70 with acute or convalescent COVID-19. CDR3 in DNA: TGTGCCAATCAGGGTTTTTCTGGAAACACCATATATTTT. It translates to CANQGFSGNTIYF.